This TCR beta chain came from a study of CD8 T cells in ankylosing spondylitis. Study-wide results and caveats: The authors reported significant enrichment of disease-linked clones in matched ankylosing spondylitis synovial fluid.

CDR1 and CDR2 (germline): SGHTA, FQGNSA. The ends were cut back, 5 bases at V and 3 bases at J, with 10 bases in the middle. The CDR3 covers 13 residues. TCRdb used MiXCR to reprocess the 5' RACE reads, holding one entry per CDR3 protein. The table has about 130,000 distinct CDR3 sequences, about 7% seen once. Ten or more counts support this clonotype. Its antigen is not known. Sequenced sample: blood, either unsorted or a sorted T cell fraction (not recorded which). The clonotype was recovered from a female donor with ankylosing spondylitis or in good health (not recorded which). The chain links TRBV7-2 to TRBJ2-5; no reliable D call. The CDR3, as DNA: TGTGCCAGCAGCCCGGACCCTAAAGAGACCCAGTACTTC. Protein product: CASSPDPKETQYF. The complete variable domain, with remaining parts taken from reference TRBV7-2 and TRBJ2-5, reads GAGVSQSPSNKVTEKGKDVELRCDPISGHTALYWYRQSLGQGLEFLIYFQGNSAPDKSGLPSDRFSAERTGGSVSTLTIQRTQQEDSAVYLCASSPDPKETQYFGPGTRLLVL.